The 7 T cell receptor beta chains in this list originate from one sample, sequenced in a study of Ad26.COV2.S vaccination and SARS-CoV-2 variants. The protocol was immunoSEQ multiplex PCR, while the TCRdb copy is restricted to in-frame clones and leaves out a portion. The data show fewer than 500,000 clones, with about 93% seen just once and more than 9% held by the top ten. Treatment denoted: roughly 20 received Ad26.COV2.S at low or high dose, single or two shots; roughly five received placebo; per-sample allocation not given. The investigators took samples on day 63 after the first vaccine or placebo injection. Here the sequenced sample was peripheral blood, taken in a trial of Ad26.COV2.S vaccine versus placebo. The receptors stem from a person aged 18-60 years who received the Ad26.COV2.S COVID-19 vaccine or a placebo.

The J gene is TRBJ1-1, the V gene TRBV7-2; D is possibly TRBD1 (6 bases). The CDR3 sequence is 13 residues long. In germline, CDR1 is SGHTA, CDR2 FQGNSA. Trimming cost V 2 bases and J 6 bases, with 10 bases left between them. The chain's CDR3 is CASSLRQASEAFF. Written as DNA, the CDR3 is TGTGCCAGCAGCTTAAGACAGGCATCTGAAGCTTTCTTT.

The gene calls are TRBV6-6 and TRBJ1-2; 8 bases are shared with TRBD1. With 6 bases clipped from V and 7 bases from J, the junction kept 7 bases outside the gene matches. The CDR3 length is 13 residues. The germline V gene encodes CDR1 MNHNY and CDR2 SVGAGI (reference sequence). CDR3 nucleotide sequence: TGTGCCAGCAGGGACCCAGGGGGCTCTGGCTACACCTTC. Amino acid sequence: CASRDPGGSGYTF.

CDR3 in amino acids: CASSLGDSPYEQYF. The CDR3 coding sequence is TGTGCCAGCAGCTTAGGAGACAGTCCCTACGAGCAGTACTTC. The chain carries TRBV11-2 and TRBJ2-7; TRBD1 might be the D (5 bases). V lost 1 base and J 2 bases, leaving 9 bases between the germline ends. CDR1 is SGHAT, CDR2 FQNNGV, per germline. This CDR3 comprises 14 residues.

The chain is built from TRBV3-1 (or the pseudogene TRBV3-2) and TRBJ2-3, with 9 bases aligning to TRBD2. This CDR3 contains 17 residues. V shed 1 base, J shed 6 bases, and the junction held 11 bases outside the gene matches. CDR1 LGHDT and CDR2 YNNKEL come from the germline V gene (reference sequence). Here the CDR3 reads CASSQVETSGETDTQYF. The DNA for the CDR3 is TGTGCCAGCAGCCAAGTCGAGACTAGCGGTGAAACGGATACGCAGTATTTT.

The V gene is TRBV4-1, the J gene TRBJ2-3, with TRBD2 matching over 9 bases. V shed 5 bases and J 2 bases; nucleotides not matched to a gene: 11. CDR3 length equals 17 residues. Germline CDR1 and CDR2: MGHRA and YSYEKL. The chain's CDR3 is CASSTRAGTSYTDTQYF. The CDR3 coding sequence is TGCGCCAGCAGCACCAGAGCCGGGACTAGCTACACAGATACGCAGTATTTT.

This CDR3 reads CASSKLAGAYEQYF. The CDR3 region has the DNA TGTGCCAGCAGCAAACTAGCGGGAGCTTACGAGCAGTACTTC. The J gene is TRBJ2-7, the V gene TRBV7-2; the match to TRBD2 covers 11 bases. V lost 5 bases and J lost 4; bases outside the gene matches: 4. The germline gives CDR1 SGHTA, CDR2 FQGNSA. The CDR3 consists of 14 residues. Full variable domain (remainder filled in from reference TRBV7-2 and TRBJ2-7): GAGVSQSPSNKVTEKGKDVELRCDPISGHTALYWYRQSLGQGLEFLIYFQGNSAPDKSGLPSDRFSAERTGGSVSTLTIQRTQQEDSAVYLCASSKLAGAYEQYFGPGTRLTVT.

The CDR3 protein is CASSYLGQIYHEQFF. CDR3 sequence (DNA): TGTGCCAGCAGTTATCTGGGACAGATTTACCATGAGCAGTTCTTC. This chain joins TRBV27 and TRBJ2-1; 7 bases align to TRBD1. V lost 4 bases and J lost 8; bases outside the gene matches: 11. In germline, CDR1 is MNHEY, CDR2 SMNVEV (reference sequence). The CDR3 runs 15 residues.